A single sample is the source of the 9 T cell receptor beta chains below, sequenced in a study of graft-versus-host responses after intestinal transplantation. Sequencing was performed with immunoSEQ multiplex PCR; in TCRdb, only in-frame clones are kept and a portion is missing. The repertoire holds tens of thousands of clones, with roughly 88% as singletons. The antigens these receptors bind are not known. Sequences were derived from unstimulated CD8+ T cells sorted from spleen or lymph node cells, sampled before intestinal transplant. These receptors were obtained from a human donor who received an intestinal transplant.

The rearrangement links TRBV6-6 to TRBJ1-5; tentatively, D is TRBD1 (6 bases). Trimming took 8 bases from V and 2 from J, leaving 16 bases between them. Germline V lookup: CDR1 MNHNY, CDR2 SVGAGI (reference sequence). This CDR3 has 15 residues. CDR3: CASRRGGWGNQPQHF. DNA of the CDR3: TGTGCCAGCCGAAGGGGGGGTTGGGGCAATCAGCCCCAGCATTTT.

This clone appeared once. The gene calls are TRBV27 and TRBJ2-7; 7 bases match TRBD2. The CDR3 sequence is 13 residues long. CDR1 and CDR2 (germline): MNHEY, SMNVEV (reference sequence). V was pared by 2 bases and J by 7 bases, with 5 bases of the junction left unmatched. The CDR3: CASSLPGLGEQYF. In nucleotides, the CDR3 is TGTGCCAGCAGTTTACCCGGACTAGGGGAGCAGTACTTC.

V and J are TRBV9 and TRBJ2-7; 9 bases line up with TRBD2. The germline CDR1 and CDR2 sequences are SGDLS and YYNGEE. This CDR3 comprises 15 residues. V was clipped by 3 bases and J by 6 bases; unmatched bases: 10. CDR3 coding DNA: TGTGCCAGCAGCGCCCACACGGGACTAGCTGGCGAGCAGTACTTC. Its protein product is CASSAHTGLAGEQYF.

The CDR3 nucleotides are TGTGCCAGCAGTGAACTAGGTGGCTACACCTTC. Protein: CASSELGGYTF. The V gene is TRBV6-1, the J gene TRBJ1-2; D uncertain. The CDR3 totals 11 residues. V dropped 2 bases and J dropped 7 bases, with 5 bases sitting between them. Germline V lookup: CDR1 MNHNS, CDR2 SASEGT.

V and J are TRBV5-5 and TRBJ2-1; D gene unclear. Germline lookup yields CDR1 SGHKS and CDR2 YYEKEE (reference sequence). The germline V and J ends were trimmed by 7 bases and 4 bases, with 12 bases remaining between them. CDR3 length: 13 amino acids. CDR3 nucleotides: TGTGCCAGCCTTCCACTCGGGTACAATGAGCAGTTCTTC. Translation gives CASLPLGYNEQFF.

DNA of the CDR3: TGTGCCAGCAGCGACCCACCTGCGGGAGAGTATGGCTACACCTTC. Residues: CASSDPPAGEYGYTF. The rearrangement uses TRBV11-2 and TRBJ1-2; D is uncertain. V dropped 5 bases and J dropped 5 bases, with 18 bases sitting between them. This CDR3 has 15 residues. Germline V CDR1 and CDR2: SGHAT, FQNNGV.

V is TRBV7-9 and J is TRBJ2-7; perhaps TRBD2 as D (5 bases). Trimming pared 1 base from V and 5 bases from J, leaving 6 bases between. This CDR3 spans 12 amino acids. Looked up from germline, CDR1 is SEHNR and CDR2 is FQNEAQ (reference sequence). The CDR3: CASSLEGDEQYF. CDR3 nucleotides: TGTGCCAGCAGCTTAGAGGGAGACGAGCAGTACTTC.

J is TRBJ2-3 and V is TRBV7-6; 7 nucleotides line up with TRBD2. The CDR3 runs to 15 residues. The trim removed 5 bases at V and 6 bases at J, leaving 11 bases unmatched. Germline CDR1 is SGHVS and CDR2 is FNYEAQ. DNA for the CDR3: TGTGCCAGCAGCCAAACGGACCGACTAGCCGATACGCAGTATTTT. Translated: CASSQTDRLADTQYF.

This chain uses TRBV27 with TRBJ2-1, with D perhaps TRBD1 (5 bases). The length of the CDR3 is 13 residues. Per the germline V gene, CDR1 is MNHEY and CDR2 is SMNVEV (reference sequence). Trimming removed 4 bases from V and 4 bases from J, with 8 bases in between. This CDR3 is CASSWAGYNEQFF. The CDR3 nucleotides read TGTGCCAGCAGTTGGGCAGGGTACAATGAGCAGTTCTTC.